These 21 T cell receptor beta chains were sequenced from one sample in a study of T cells in Graves' hyperthyroidism and ophthalmopathy. Amplification yielded TCR beta CDR3 regions, with RNA transcripts as the source. With the HTBI primer set, the TCR CDR3 went through a first round of RT-PCR. TCRdb processed the multiplex PCR reads anew with MiXCR; each CDR3 protein has one entry. The repertoire holds approximately 610,000 distinct CDR3 sequences, with approximately 16% as singletons. The sequenced sample was blood. These receptors came from a woman aged 18-30 years with Graves' hyperthyroidism.

This clonotype was seen repeatedly, ten times or more. The V and J genes are TRBV4-2 and TRBJ2-1; D is possibly TRBD2 (6 bases). CDR1 and CDR2 (germline): LGHNA, YNFKEQ. V was trimmed by 0 bases and J by 0 bases, leaving 9 bases between them. This CDR3 spans 16 amino acids. The CDR3 reads CASSQDAGSSYNEQFF. The CDR3 bases are TGTGCCAGCAGCCAAGATGCCGGGAGCTCCTACAATGAGCAGTTCTTC.

This clonotype was recorded a few times. The chain recombines TRBV20-1 with TRBJ1-6, with 9 bases identical to TRBD1. CDR3 length: 15 residues. Germline-derived CDR1 and CDR2 are DFQATT and SNEGSKA (reference sequence). Losses at the gene ends were 4 bases for V and 8 bases for J; bases not matched to a gene: 9. In DNA form, the CDR3 reads TGCAGTGCTAAAACAGGGGGCGCGGTCCATTCACCCCTCCACTTT. Residues: CSAKTGGAVHSPLHF.

This clonotype has ten or more counts. The chain joins TRBV20-1 to TRBJ1-6; a possible D gene is TRBD1 (6 bases). The V end lost 0 bases, the J end lost 0 bases, and 12 bases lay between the germline ends. The germline gives CDR1 DFQATT, CDR2 SNEGSKA (reference sequence). The CDR3 runs to 17 residues. The CDR3 reads CSARDGGGSSYNSPLHF. The CDR3 region has the DNA TGCAGTGCTAGAGATGGCGGGGGCAGCTCCTATAATTCACCCCTCCACTTT.

This clonotype has a handful of counts. The V call is TRBV4-2, the J call TRBJ2-1, with D tentatively TRBD1 (6 bases). The CDR3 covers 18 residues. From germline, CDR1 is LGHNA and CDR2 YNFKEQ. V lost 0 bases to trimming and J lost 0 bases, with 15 bases between them. CDR3 residues: CASSQESRDTSSYNEQFF. CDR3 sequence (DNA): TGTGCCAGCAGCCAAGAATCCCGGGACACGAGCTCCTACAATGAGCAGTTCTTC.

The chain couples TRBV4-2 to TRBJ2-1; D gene uncertain. The CDR3 is 14 residues long. V lost 2 bases and J lost 5, with 10 bases in between. The V gene's germline CDR1 is LGHNA and CDR2 YNFKEQ. CDR3 nucleotide sequence: TGTGCCAGCAGCCAACTTGTCCGGGACAATGAGCAGTTCTTC. As protein: CASSQLVRDNEQFF.

This clonotype was seen a few times. The chain employs TRBV10-3 and TRBJ1-1, with D unclear. V lost 7 bases and J 4 bases, leaving 13 bases between the germline ends. The germline V gene has CDR1 ENHRY and CDR2 SYGVKD. The CDR3 runs to 13 residues. For the CDR3, the DNA is TGTGCCATCAAAGACAAGCTGGGCACTGAAGCTTTCTTT. This translates into CAIKDKLGTEAFF.

This clonotype was recorded many times. As DNA, the CDR3 is TGCAGTGCTCCGCGAGCGGGCAGCACAGATACGCAGTATTTT. Translated: CSAPRAGSTDTQYF. The chain is built from TRBV20-1 and TRBJ2-3; D possibly corresponds to TRBD2 (6 bases). Germline assignment: CDR1 DFQATT and CDR2 SNEGSKA (reference sequence). The CDR3 extends over 14 amino acids. V lost 5 bases, J lost 0 bases, and 12 bases lay in between.

This clonotype was picked up many times. This rearrangement joins TRBV6-2 or TRBV6-3 to TRBJ2-1; 9 bases line up with TRBD1. The CDR3 loop spans 15 amino acids. Germline CDR1 and CDR2: MNHEY and SVGEGT. J lost 6 bases, V lost 6 bases, and 9 bases had no gene match. The CDR3 DNA reads TGTGCCAGCAGAGAAAGCGGACAGGGGTTCAATGAGCAGTTCTTC. Amino acids: CASRESGQGFNEQFF.

This clonotype appeared many times. This chain links TRBV29-1 with TRBJ1-1; D is perhaps TRBD1 (5 bases). The germline gives CDR1 SQVTM, CDR2 ANQGSEA. The CDR3 covers 11 residues. With 8 bases removed from V and 7 bases from J, the gap between germline ends came to 14 bases. The chain's CDR3 is CSCRGQGEAFF. As DNA, the CDR3 is TGCAGCTGCAGAGGGCAGGGTGAAGCTTTCTTT.

This clonotype was found many times. The chain combines TRBV7-9 with TRBJ1-1, with no clear D. The CDR3 spans 11 residues. From germline, CDR1 is SEHNR and CDR2 FQNEAQ (reference sequence). Between the trimmed V and J ends, which lost 4 bases and 8 bases, there was a span of 8 bases. In DNA, the CDR3 is TGTGCCAGCAGCTGGGATGGAGAAGCTTTCTTT. Translation: CASSWDGEAFF.

The rearrangement links TRBV19 to TRBJ2-5; tentative D call: TRBD1 (6 bases). Germline CDR1 and CDR2: LNHDA and SQIVND (reference sequence). Trimming stripped 3 bases from V and 4 bases from J, with 9 bases between. There are 13 residues in the CDR3. CDR3 in amino acids: CASSMEGGETQYF. CDR3 sequence (DNA): TGTGCCAGTAGTATGGAAGGGGGAGAGACCCAGTACTTC.

This chain connects TRBV12-3 or TRBV12-4 to TRBJ2-2; no definite D call. Trimming took 4 bases from V and 1 from J, leaving 10 bases between them. There are 15 residues in the CDR3. DNA of the CDR3: TGTGCCAGCAGTTACGAGAAGCTGAACACCGGGGAGCTGTTTTTT. Amino acids: CASSYEKLNTGELFF.

This clonotype occurred many times. CDR3 residues: CASSLGWATYEQYF. The CDR3 coding sequence is TGTGCCAGCAGCTTAGGATGGGCGACCTACGAGCAGTACTTC. V is TRBV7-9 and J is TRBJ2-7, with no clear D. Between the trimmed V and J ends, which lost 1 base and 2 bases, there was a span of 9 bases. Germline lookup yields CDR1 SEHNR and CDR2 FQNEAQ (reference sequence). The CDR3 is made up of 14 amino acids.

This clonotype was detected only a few times. J is TRBJ2-7 and V is TRBV5-8; tentative D call: TRBD2 (7 bases). The CDR3 consists of 16 residues. V gave up 0 bases and J gave up 3 bases, with 16 bases separating them. The V gene's germline CDR1 is SGHTS and CDR2 YDEGEE. CDR3 in DNA: TGTGCCAGCAGCTTGGACCTGGGAGGGGGGTTCTACGAGCAGTACTTC. Translated: CASSLDLGGGFYEQYF.

The chain has TRBV29-1 and TRBJ2-4, with TRBD2 matching 11 bases. Germline lookup yields CDR1 SQVTM and CDR2 ANQGSEA. The CDR3 contains 14 residues. The V and J ends lost 5 bases and 5 bases, in that order; junction bases with no gene match: 5. The DNA for the CDR3 is TGCAGCGTTCAACTAGCGGGAGAAGAAAACATTCAGTACTTC. Its translation: CSVQLAGEENIQYF.

V gene TRBV20-1 combines with J gene TRBJ2-5; 14 nucleotides match TRBD2. The CDR3 has 18 amino acids. The V gene end was trimmed by 7 bases and the J gene end by 4 bases; junction bases not matched to a gene: 17. Germline CDR1 reads DFQATT; CDR2 reads SNEGSKA (reference sequence). CDR3 DNA sequence: TGCAGTGTTGCGACCGGGACTAGCGGGAGCTTTTTCGTAGAGACCCAGTACTTC. It codes for CSVATGTSGSFFVETQYF.

This clonotype was counted a few times. This chain joins TRBV5-6 and TRBJ2-2; D possibly corresponds to TRBD1 (7 bases). Germline CDR1 and CDR2: SGHDT and YYEEEE. The CDR3 is 16 amino acids. V lost 7 bases and J 5 bases, leaving 21 bases between the germline ends. The CDR3 DNA reads as TGTGCCAGCTCTGAAGGAGGGACAGTTCCAACCGGGGAGCTGTTTTTT. Amino acid sequence: CASSEGGTVPTGELFF.

This clonotype was found many times. The chain couples TRBV6-1 to TRBJ1-5; no clear D. The V end was cut by 0 bases, the J end by 10 bases, with 10 bases between. The CDR3 is 13 residues long. Germline-derived CDR1 and CDR2 are MNHNS and SASEGT. CDR3 nucleotide sequence: TGTGCCAGCAGTGAAGCCCATTCCCGTCCCCAGCATTTT. This translates into CASSEAHSRPQHF.

This chain connects TRBV10-3 to TRBJ2-3; TRBD2 agrees at 8 bases. The trim removed 8 bases at V and 3 bases at J, leaving 4 bases unmatched. The CDR3 runs to 13 residues. Germline V CDR1 and CDR2: ENHRY, SYGVKD. CDR3: CAIRGGLTDTQYF. The CDR3 DNA follows: TGTGCCATCCGGGGGGGCCTGACAGATACGCAGTATTTT.

In its sample, this clonotype was seen many times. The rearrangement joins TRBV4-3 to TRBJ2-3; 8 bases match TRBD1. Germline CDR1 LGHNA, CDR2 YSLEER. After removal of 5 bases from V and 4 bases from J, the junction contained 11 bases not matched to a gene. The CDR3 has 16 amino acids. CDR3 nucleotides: TGCGCCAGCAGCTTGGTGTGGGACAGGACTTCAGATACGCAGTATTTT. It is translated as CASSLVWDRTSDTQYF.

The chain joins TRBV6-1 to TRBJ2-7; TRBD1 agrees at 7 bases. CDR3 size: 15 residues. Germline values: CDR1 MNHNS, CDR2 SASEGT. V shed 6 bases, J shed 2 bases, and the junction held 10 bases outside the gene matches. In DNA, the CDR3 is TGTGCCAGCAGAGGGTGGGACAGAAACGCCTACGAGCAGTACTTC. Translated: CASRGWDRNAYEQYF.